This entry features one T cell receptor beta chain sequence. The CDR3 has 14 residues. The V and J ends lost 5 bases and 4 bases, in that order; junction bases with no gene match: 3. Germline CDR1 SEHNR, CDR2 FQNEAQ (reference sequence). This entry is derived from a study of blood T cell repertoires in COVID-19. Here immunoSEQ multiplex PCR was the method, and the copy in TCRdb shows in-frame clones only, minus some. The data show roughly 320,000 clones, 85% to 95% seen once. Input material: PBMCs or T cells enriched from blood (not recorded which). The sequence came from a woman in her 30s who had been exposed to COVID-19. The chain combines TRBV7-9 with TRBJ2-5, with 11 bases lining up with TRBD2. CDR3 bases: TGTGCCAGCAGCCCCGGACTAGCGGGAGAGACCCAGTACTTC. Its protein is CASSPGLAGETQYF.